A selection of T cell receptor beta chains follows, all from one sample in a study of blood T cell repertoires in COVID-19. Sequencing was performed with immunoSEQ multiplex PCR; in TCRdb, only in-frame clones are kept and a portion is missing. The sample has about 28,000 clones; roughly nine tenths are singletons. The sequencing input was peripheral blood. The receptors here all came from a human donor in a cohort sampled during active COVID-19. Each CDR3 is given without its conserved first and last residue.

v_gene: TRBV5-5; j_gene: TRBJ2-7; CDR3aa: ASSRTGWYEQY
v_gene: TRBV19; j_gene: TRBJ2-1; CDR3aa: ASAAGSEQF
v_gene: TRBV6-1; j_gene: TRBJ1-5; CDR3aa: ASSDIGQGAGYQPQH
v_gene: TRBV4-2; j_gene: TRBJ2-5; CDR3aa: ASSARSAGGSGETQY
v_gene: TRBV5-4; j_gene: TRBJ1-4; CDR3aa: ASSKFRVTNEKLF
v_gene: TRBV3-1/TRBV3-2; j_gene: TRBJ2-7; CDR3aa: ASSPGTREQY
v_gene: TRBV19; j_gene: TRBJ2-1; CDR3aa: ASSSGLAGGHLVREQF
v_gene: TRBV13; j_gene: TRBJ2-3; CDR3aa: ASSLGTSVWSGEPYGTDTQY
v_gene: TRBV6-5; j_gene: TRBJ2-3; CDR3aa: ASEDRASDTQY
v_gene: TRBV11-2; j_gene: TRBJ2-5; CDR3aa: ASSLYETQY
v_gene: TRBV6-5; j_gene: TRBJ1-2; CDR3aa: ASKSGTLKGYT
v_gene: TRBV5-4; j_gene: TRBJ1-1; CDR3aa: ASTGGVNTEAF
v_gene: TRBV6-6; j_gene: TRBJ2-2; CDR3aa: ASRARGALIGELF
v_gene: TRBV4-1; j_gene: TRBJ2-5; CDR3aa: ASSQVGTSGETQY
v_gene: TRBV7-8; j_gene: TRBJ1-5; CDR3aa: ASSLAGGNQPQH
v_gene: TRBV4-1; j_gene: TRBJ1-2; CDR3aa: ASSQDLHGYGYT
v_gene: TRBV6-5; j_gene: TRBJ2-1; CDR3aa: ASRERLSSYNEQF
v_gene: TRBV27; j_gene: TRBJ1-1; CDR3aa: ASRTGNTEAF
v_gene: TRBV18; j_gene: TRBJ1-2; CDR3aa: ASSLRQGAVGYT
v_gene: TRBV12-3/TRBV12-4; j_gene: TRBJ2-7; CDR3aa: ASSWGLTYEQY
v_gene: TRBV5-1; j_gene: TRBJ1-4; CDR3aa: ASMRQGGNEKLF
v_gene: TRBV7-3; j_gene: TRBJ2-5; CDR3aa: ASSLTNSRGETQY
v_gene: TRBV10-3; j_gene: TRBJ1-1; CDR3aa: ATQLLTGVNTEAF
v_gene: TRBV7-3; j_gene: TRBJ1-2; CDR3aa: ASSPDRVGGYT
v_gene: TRBV7-9; j_gene: TRBJ2-4; CDR3aa: ASSLAWGQQNIQY
v_gene: TRBV9; j_gene: TRBJ2-3; CDR3aa: ASSKTGDPDTQY
v_gene: TRBV29-1; j_gene: TRBJ1-1; CDR3aa: SAEGEAF
v_gene: TRBV7-3; j_gene: TRBJ2-6; CDR3aa: ASSLPGKAGANVLT
v_gene: TRBV10-1; j_gene: TRBJ1-1; CDR3aa: ASSERTGGASTEAF
v_gene: TRBV5-4; j_gene: TRBJ2-2; CDR3aa: ASSIGQGMKTGELF
v_gene: TRBV2; j_gene: TRBJ1-6; CDR3aa: ASSETDGRSLH
v_gene: TRBV19; j_gene: TRBJ2-5; CDR3aa: ASSSLSGGQSETQY
v_gene: TRBV18; j_gene: TRBJ1-2; CDR3aa: ASSTGQGDLSNYGYT
v_gene: TRBV5-4; j_gene: TRBJ1-5; CDR3aa: ASSLSGSGPQH
v_gene: TRBV7-2; j_gene: TRBJ2-1; CDR3aa: ASSSGGGSRF
v_gene: TRBV27; j_gene: TRBJ1-1; CDR3aa: ASSEGAGGITEAF
v_gene: TRBV18; j_gene: TRBJ1-1; CDR3aa: ASQSNRSYTEAF
v_gene: TRBV4-2; j_gene: TRBJ1-4; CDR3aa: ASSQVGQRISTNEKLF
v_gene: TRBV5-4; j_gene: TRBJ1-1; CDR3aa: ASSIDRALNTEAF
v_gene: TRBV27; j_gene: TRBJ2-1; CDR3aa: AAKKEGYNEQF